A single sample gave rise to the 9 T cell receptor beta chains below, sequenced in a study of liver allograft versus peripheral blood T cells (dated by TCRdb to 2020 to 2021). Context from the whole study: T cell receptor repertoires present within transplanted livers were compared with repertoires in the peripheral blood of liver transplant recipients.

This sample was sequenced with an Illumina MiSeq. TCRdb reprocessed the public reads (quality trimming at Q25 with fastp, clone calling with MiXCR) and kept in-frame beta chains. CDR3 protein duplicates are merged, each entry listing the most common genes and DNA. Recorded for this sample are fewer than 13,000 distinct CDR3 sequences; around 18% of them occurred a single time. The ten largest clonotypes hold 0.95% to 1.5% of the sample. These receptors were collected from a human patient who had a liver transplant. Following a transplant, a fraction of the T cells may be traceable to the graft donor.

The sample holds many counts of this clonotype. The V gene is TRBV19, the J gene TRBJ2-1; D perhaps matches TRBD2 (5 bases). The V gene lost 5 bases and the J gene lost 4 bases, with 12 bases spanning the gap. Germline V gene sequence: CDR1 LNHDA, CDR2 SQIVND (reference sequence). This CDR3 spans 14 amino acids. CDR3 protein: CASSSSRAYNEQFF. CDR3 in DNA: TGTGCCAGTAGTTCTAGCCGAGCTTACAATGAGCAGTTCTTC.

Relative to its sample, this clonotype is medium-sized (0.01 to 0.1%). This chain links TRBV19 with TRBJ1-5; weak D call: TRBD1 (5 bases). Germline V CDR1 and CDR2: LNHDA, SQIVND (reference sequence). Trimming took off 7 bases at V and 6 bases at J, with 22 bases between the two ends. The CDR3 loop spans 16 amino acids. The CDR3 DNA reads TGTGCCAGTAATTATAGGGGAATAACGAACCGTCAGCCCCAGCATTTT. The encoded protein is CASNYRGITNRQPQHF.

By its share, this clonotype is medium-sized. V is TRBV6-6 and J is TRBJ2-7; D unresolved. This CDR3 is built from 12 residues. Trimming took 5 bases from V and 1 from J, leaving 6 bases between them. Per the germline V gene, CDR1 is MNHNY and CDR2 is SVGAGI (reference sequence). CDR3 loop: CASSVTSYEQYF. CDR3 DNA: TGTGCCAGCAGTGTAACTTCCTACGAGCAGTACTTC.

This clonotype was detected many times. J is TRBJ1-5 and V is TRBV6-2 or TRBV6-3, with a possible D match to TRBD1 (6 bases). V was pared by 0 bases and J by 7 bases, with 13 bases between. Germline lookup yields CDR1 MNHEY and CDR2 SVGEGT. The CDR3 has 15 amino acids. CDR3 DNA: TGTGCCAGCAGTTACTCGCGGGGGGCCGGGCAGCCCCAGCATTTT. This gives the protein CASSYSRGAGQPQHF.

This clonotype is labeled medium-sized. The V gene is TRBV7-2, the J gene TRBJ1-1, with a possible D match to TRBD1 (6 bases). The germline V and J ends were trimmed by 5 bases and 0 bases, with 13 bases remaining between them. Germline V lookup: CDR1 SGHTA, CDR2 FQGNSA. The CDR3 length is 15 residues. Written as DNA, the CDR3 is TGTGCCAGCAGCCTTAGGGGGGGAATGAACACTGAAGCTTTCTTT. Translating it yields CASSLRGGMNTEAFF.

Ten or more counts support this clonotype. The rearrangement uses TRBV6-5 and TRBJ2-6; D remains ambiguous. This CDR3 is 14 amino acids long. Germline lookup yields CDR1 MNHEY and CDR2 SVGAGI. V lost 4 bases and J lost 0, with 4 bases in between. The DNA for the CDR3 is TGTGCCAGCAGTTTAGACTCTGGGGCCAACGTCCTGACTTTC. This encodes CASSLDSGANVLTF.

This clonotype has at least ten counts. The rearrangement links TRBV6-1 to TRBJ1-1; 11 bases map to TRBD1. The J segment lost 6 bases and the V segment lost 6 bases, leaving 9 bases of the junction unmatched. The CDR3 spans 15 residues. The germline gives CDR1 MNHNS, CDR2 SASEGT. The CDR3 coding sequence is TGTGCCAGCAGCCTTGGGACAGGGGGAGGGGCTGAAGCTTTCTTT. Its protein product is CASSLGTGGGAEAFF.

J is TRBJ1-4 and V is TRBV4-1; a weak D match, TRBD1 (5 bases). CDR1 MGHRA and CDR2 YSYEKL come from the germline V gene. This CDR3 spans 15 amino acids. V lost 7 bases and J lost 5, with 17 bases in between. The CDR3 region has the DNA TGCGCCAGCAAAAAAGTCGGGACGGGAAATGAAAAACTGTTTTTT. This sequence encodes CASKKVGTGNEKLFF.

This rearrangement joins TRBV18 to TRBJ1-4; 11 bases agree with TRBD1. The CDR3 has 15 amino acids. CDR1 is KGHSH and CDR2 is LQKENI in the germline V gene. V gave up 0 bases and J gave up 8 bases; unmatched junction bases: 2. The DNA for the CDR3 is TGTGCCAGCTCACCACCGGGACAGGGGGACGAAAAACTGTTTTTT. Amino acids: CASSPPGQGDEKLFF. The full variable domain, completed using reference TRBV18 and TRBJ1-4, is NAGVMQNPRHLVRRRGQEARLRCSPMKGHSHVYWYRQLPEEGLKFMVYLQKENIIDESGMPKERFSAEFPKEGPSILRIQQVVRGDSAAYFCASSPPGQGDEKLFFGSGTQLSVL.